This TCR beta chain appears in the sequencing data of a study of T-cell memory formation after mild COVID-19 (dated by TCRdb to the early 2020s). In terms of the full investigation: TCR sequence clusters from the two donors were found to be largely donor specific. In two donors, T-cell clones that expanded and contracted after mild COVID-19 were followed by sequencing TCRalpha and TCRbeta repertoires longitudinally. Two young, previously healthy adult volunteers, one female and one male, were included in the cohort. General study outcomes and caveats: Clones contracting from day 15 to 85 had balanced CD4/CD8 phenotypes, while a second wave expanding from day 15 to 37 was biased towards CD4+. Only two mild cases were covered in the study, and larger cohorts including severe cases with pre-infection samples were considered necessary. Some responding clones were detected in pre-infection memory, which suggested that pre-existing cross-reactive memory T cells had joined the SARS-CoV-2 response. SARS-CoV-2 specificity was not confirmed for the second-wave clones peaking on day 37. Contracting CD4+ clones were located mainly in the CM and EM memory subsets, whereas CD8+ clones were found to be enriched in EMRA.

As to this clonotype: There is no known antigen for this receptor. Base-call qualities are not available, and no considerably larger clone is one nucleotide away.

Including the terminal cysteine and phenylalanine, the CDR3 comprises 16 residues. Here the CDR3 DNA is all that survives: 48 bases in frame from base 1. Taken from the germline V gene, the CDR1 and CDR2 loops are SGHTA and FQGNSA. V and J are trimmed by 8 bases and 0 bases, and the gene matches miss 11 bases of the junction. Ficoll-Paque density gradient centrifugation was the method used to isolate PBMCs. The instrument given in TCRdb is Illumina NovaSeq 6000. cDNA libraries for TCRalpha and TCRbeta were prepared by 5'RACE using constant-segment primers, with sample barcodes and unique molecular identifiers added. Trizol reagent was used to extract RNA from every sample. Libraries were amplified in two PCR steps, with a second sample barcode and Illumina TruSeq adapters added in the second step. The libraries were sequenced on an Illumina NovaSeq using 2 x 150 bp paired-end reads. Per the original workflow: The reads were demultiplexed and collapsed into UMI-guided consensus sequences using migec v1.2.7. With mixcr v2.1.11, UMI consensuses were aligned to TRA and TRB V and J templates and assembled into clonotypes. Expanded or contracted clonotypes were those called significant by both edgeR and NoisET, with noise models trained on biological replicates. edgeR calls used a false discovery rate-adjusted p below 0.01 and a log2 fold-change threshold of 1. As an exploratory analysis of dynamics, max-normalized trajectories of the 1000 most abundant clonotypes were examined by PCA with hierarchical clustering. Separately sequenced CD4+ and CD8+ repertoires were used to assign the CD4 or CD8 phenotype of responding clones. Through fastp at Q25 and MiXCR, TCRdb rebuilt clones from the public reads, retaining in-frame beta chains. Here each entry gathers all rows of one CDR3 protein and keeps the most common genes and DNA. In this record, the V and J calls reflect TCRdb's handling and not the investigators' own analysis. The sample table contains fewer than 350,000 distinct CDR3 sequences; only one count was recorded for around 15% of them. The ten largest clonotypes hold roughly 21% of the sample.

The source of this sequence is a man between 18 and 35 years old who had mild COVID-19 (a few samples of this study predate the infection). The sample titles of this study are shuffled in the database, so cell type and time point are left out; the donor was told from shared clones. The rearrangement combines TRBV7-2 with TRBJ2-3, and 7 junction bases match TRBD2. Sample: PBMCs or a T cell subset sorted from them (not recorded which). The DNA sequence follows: TGTGCCAGCCGTGCGATAGAGCGGGGAAGCACAGATACGCAGTATTTT. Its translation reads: CASRAIERGSTDTQYF.